These 17 T cell receptor beta chains were all obtained from the same sample, sequenced in a study of T cell clusters in autoimmune cytopenias. TRB amplification used 200 to 250 ng of peripheral blood genomic DNA. One tube held mixed TRB-A and TRB-B primer pools for touch-down PCR. TCRdb re-called the multiplex PCR reads and catalogs CDR3 proteins one per entry, DNA excluded. The ten top clones account for about a tenth, within a sample of approximately 9,400 distinct CDR3 sequences. The sequencing input was peripheral blood. The receptors stem from a human donor with an autoimmune cytopenia or autoimmune hepatitis (not recorded which).

Its frequency marks this clonotype as medium-sized (0.01 to 0.1%). V usage is TRBV6-1 and J usage is TRBJ2-7; TCRdb calls TRBD1, which cannot be checked without DNA. The CDR3 consists of 17 residues. Germline values: CDR1 MNHNS, CDR2 SASEGT. The chain's CDR3 is CASSESEGGAQHYEQYF.

The rearrangement links TRBV5-1 to TRBJ2-7; TCRdb picks TRBD2, but there is no DNA to check that call. This CDR3 has 15 amino acids. The germline gives CDR1 SGHRS, CDR2 YFSETQ. The CDR3 spells CASSPGTSGTYEQYF.

The J gene is TRBJ2-5, the V gene TRBV5-6; TCRdb's D call of TRBD2 is untestable without DNA. Per germline, CDR1 SGHDT and CDR2 YYEEEE. This CDR3 has 17 residues. This CDR3 reads CVSSPSGASGRAETQYF. Full variable domain (outside the CDR3, taken from reference TRBV5-6 and TRBJ2-5): DAGVTQSPTHLIKTRGQQVTLRCSPKSGHDTVSWYQQALGQGPQFIFQYYEEEERQRGNFPDRFSGHQFPNYSSELNVNALLLGDSALYLCVSSPSGASGRAETQYFGPGTRLLVL.

The rearrangement joins TRBV5-5 to TRBJ2-5; TCRdb designates TRBD1, a call that cannot be tested without DNA. The CDR3 runs 17 residues. From germline, CDR1 is SGHKS and CDR2 YYEKEE (reference sequence). The CDR3 spells CASSGWDRGPYQETQYF.

This chain uses TRBV5-6 with TRBJ1-1; lacking DNA, the TRBD1 call made by TCRdb goes unchecked. CDR3 length: 14 amino acids. Germline CDR1 SGHDT, CDR2 YYEEEE. CDR3 loop: CASSLRGIKGEAFF. Variable domain in full (rest from reference TRBV5-6 and TRBJ1-1): DAGVTQSPTHLIKTRGQQVTLRCSPKSGHDTVSWYQQALGQGPQFIFQYYEEEERQRGNFPDRFSGHQFPNYSSELNVNALLLGDSALYLCASSLRGIKGEAFFGQGTRLTVV.

The J gene is TRBJ1-3, the V gene TRBV6-6; TCRdb proposes TRBD1, but this gene call is untestable without DNA. Per germline, CDR1 MNHNY and CDR2 SVGAGI (reference sequence). This CDR3 comprises 14 residues. CDR3 sequence: CASSPPGQGNTIYF.

The genes are TRBV20-1 and TRBJ1-6; TCRdb's D call of TRBD1 is untestable without DNA. This CDR3 region has 13 residues. The germline gives CDR1 DFQATT, CDR2 SNEGSKA (reference sequence). The CDR3 protein is CSATPWDNSPLHF.

The V gene is TRBV30, the J gene TRBJ2-7. This CDR3 is built from 11 residues. Germline V gene data show CDR1 as GTSNPN and CDR2 as SVGIG (reference sequence). The CDR3 protein is CAWKSVGEQYF. Full variable domain (missing parts from reference TRBV30 and TRBJ2-7): SQTIHQWPATLVQPVGSPLSLECTVEGTSNPNLYWYRQAAGRGLQLLFYSVGIGQISSEVPQNLSASRPQDRQFILSSKKLLLSDSGFYLCAWKSVGEQYFGPGTRLTVT.

This clonotype counts as medium-sized by frequency. V and J are TRBV6-5 and TRBJ1-1; TCRdb designates TRBD1, a call that cannot be tested without DNA. There are 14 residues in the CDR3. The germline V gene has CDR1 MNHEY and CDR2 SVGAGI. This CDR3 reads CASSYLQGNTEAFF.

The chain uses TRBV6-1 and TRBJ2-7; TCRdb names TRBD1, which stays unverified in the absence of DNA. The germline V gene has CDR1 MNHNS and CDR2 SASEGT. This CDR3 comprises 13 residues. This CDR3 is CASRTGGVYEQYF.

CDR3 loop: CASSLTGGGTEAFF. The chain employs TRBV7-9 and TRBJ1-1; TCRdb gives TRBD1 as the D gene, but with no DNA this cannot be confirmed. The CDR3 length is 14 residues. Germline V gene data show CDR1 as SEHNR and CDR2 as FQNEAQ (reference sequence).

The V gene is TRBV27, the J gene TRBJ2-1; TCRdb names TRBD1, which stays unverified in the absence of DNA. CDR3 length equals 15 residues. Germline V lookup: CDR1 MNHEY, CDR2 SMNVEV (reference sequence). The CDR3 loop is CASSPSRTGYNEQFF.

This sequence joins TRBV6-6 and TRBJ2-5; the TRBD1 assignment by TCRdb is unverifiable without DNA. The CDR3 has 13 residues. Germline V lookup: CDR1 MNHNY, CDR2 SVGAGI (reference sequence). The CDR3 protein is CASRRQGQETQYF.

According to its frequency, this clonotype is medium-sized. The rearrangement joins TRBV19 to TRBJ1-5; TCRdb calls TRBD1, which cannot be checked without DNA. Germline loops: CDR1 LNHDA, CDR2 SQIVND (reference sequence). The CDR3 extends over 14 amino acids. This CDR3 reads CASSGDRGNQPQHF.

The chain couples TRBV20-1 to TRBJ2-6; lacking DNA, the TRBD1 call made by TCRdb goes unchecked. Germline CDR1 is DFQATT and CDR2 is SNEGSKA (reference sequence). CDR3 length: 14 amino acids. This chain's CDR3 is CSAAGVGGANVLTF.

This chain links TRBV30 with TRBJ1-6. The germline gives CDR1 GTSNPN, CDR2 SVGIG (reference sequence). CDR3 length equals 13 residues. CDR3 protein: CALSGRNNSPLHF.

The gene calls are TRBV4-3 and TRBJ2-2; TCRdb's assignment of TRBD2 cannot be checked, as there is no DNA. Germline values: CDR1 LGHNA, CDR2 YSLEER. The CDR3 contains 20 residues. This CDR3 reads CASSPGGLAGVISGTGELFF.